The clone carrying this TCR beta chain has just one count. This sample stems from a study of blood T cell repertoires in COVID-19. Study in general: Material from acute and convalescent COVID-19 was sourced from the United States, Italy and Spain. The analysed material was cDNA or gDNA that came from T cells, B-cell-depleted T cells, or PBMCs.

In the study's own analysis: It was from reference gene primer amplification that nucleated cell counts were estimated. Assay used: immunoSEQ multiplex PCR; TCRdb lists only in-frame clones, some missing. The V and J calls and clone size were taken over from that table, and D and trimming were inferred from the DNA. The data contain just over 50,000 clones, about 86% of them seen just once; the ten biggest clones take up over 3.5%. The CDR3 is made up of 14 amino acids. V lost 4 bases, J lost 4 bases, and 4 bases stayed unmatched. Germline V gene sequence: CDR1 MNHNY, CDR2 SVGAGI (reference sequence).

The V gene is TRBV6-6, the J gene TRBJ2-7; 10 nucleotides agree with TRBD1. The receptor's source is a man older than 75 with active COVID-19. The specimen was peripheral blood. The CDR3 spells CASSSTGGAYEQYF. CDR3 sequence (DNA): TGTGCCAGCAGTTCGACAGGGGGCGCATACGAGCAGTACTTC.